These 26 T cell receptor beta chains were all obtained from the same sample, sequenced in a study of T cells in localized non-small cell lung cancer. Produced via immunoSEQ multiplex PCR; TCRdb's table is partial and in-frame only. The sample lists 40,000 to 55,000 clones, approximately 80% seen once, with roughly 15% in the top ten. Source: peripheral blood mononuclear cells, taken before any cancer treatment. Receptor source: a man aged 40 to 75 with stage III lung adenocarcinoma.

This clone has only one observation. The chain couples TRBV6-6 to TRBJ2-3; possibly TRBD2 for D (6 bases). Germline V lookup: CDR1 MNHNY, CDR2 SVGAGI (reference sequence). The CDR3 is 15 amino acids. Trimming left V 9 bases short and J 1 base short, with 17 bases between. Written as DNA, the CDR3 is TGTGCCAGTTCAGAGGTCGGCGGGGGCACAGATACGCAGTATTTT. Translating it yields CASSEVGGGTDTQYF.

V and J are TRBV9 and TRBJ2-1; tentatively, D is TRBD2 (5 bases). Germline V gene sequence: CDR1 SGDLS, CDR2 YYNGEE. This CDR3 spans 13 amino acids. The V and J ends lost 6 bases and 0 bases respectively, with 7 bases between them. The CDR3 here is CASTGSSYNEQFF. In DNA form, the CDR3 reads TGTGCCAGCACGGGGAGCTCCTACAATGAGCAGTTCTTC.

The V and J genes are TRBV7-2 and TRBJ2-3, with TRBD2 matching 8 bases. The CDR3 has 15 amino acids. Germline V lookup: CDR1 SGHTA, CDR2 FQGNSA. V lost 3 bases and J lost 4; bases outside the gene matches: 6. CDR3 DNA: TGTGCCAGCAGCTTTAGCGGGGAGGCCGCAGATACGCAGTATTTT. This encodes CASSFSGEAADTQYF. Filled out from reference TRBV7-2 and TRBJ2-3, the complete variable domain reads GAGVSQSPSNKVTEKGKDVELRCDPISGHTALYWYRQSLGQGLEFLIYFQGNSAPDKSGLPSDRFSAERTGGSVSTLTIQRTQQEDSAVYLCASSFSGEAADTQYFGPGTRLTVL.

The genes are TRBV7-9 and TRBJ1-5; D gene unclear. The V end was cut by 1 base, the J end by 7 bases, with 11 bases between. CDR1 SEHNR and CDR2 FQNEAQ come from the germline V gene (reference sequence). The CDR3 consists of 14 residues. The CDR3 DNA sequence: TGTGCCAGCAGCTTAGGCCGGGTCGGGCAGCCCCAGCATTTT. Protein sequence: CASSLGRVGQPQHF.

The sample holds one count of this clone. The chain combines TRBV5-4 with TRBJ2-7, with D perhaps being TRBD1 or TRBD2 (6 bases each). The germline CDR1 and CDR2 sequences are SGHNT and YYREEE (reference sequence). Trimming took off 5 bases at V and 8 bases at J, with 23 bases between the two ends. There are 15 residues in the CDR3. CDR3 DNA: TGTGCCAGCAGGGGGGGCGACTGTTCGCTAGGCAAGCAGTACTTC. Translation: CASRGGDCSLGKQYF.

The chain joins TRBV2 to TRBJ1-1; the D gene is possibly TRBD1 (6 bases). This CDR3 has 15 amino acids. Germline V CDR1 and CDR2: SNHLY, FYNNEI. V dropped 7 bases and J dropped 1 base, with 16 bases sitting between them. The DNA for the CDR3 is TGTGCCAGCATGGAGGGCAGGGGAGGGAACACTGAAGCTTTCTTT. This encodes CASMEGRGGNTEAFF.

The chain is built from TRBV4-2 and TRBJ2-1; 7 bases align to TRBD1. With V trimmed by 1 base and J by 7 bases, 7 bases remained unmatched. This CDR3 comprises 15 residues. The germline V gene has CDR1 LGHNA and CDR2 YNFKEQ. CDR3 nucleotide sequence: TGTGCCAGCAGCCAAGTGGGGCAGGGGGTGAATGAGCAGTTCTTC. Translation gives CASSQVGQGVNEQFF.

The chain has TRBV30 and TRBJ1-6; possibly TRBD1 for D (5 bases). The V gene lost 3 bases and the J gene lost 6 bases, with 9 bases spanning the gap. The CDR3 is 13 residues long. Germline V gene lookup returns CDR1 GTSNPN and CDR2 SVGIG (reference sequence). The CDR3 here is CAWSADSNSPLHF. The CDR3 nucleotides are TGTGCCTGGAGCGCTGACAGTAATTCACCCCTCCACTTT.

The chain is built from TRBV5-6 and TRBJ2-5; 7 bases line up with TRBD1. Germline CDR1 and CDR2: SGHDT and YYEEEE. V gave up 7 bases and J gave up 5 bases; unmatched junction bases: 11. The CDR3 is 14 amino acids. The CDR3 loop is CASGQVARVETQYF. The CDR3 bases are TGTGCCAGCGGACAGGTCGCTAGGGTGGAGACCCAGTACTTC.

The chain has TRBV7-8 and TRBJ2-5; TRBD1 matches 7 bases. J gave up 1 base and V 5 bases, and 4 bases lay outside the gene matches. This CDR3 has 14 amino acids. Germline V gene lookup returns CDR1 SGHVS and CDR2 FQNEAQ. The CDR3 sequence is CASSRDRAQETQYF. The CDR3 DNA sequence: TGTGCCAGCAGCCGAGACAGGGCCCAAGAGACCCAGTACTTC.

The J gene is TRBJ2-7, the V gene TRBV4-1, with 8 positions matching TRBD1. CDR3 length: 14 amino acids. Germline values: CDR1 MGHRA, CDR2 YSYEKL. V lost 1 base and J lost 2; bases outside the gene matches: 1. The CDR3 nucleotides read TGCGCCAGCAGCCAAGGACAGGGGACCTACGAGCAGTACTTC. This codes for CASSQGQGTYEQYF.

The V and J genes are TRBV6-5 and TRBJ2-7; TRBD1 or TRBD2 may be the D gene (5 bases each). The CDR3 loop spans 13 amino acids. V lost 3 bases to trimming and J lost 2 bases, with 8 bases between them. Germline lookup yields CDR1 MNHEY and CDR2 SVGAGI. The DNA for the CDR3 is TGTGCCAGCAGTTATGTGGGACCCTACGAGCAGTACTTC. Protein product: CASSYVGPYEQYF.

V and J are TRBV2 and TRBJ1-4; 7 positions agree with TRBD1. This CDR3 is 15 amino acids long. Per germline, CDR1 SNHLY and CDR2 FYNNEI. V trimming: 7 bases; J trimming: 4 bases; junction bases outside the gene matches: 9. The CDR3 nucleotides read TGTGCCAGCACCACTCCCCGGGACAGTAATGAAAAACTGTTTTTT. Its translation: CASTTPRDSNEKLFF.

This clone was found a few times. The DNA for the CDR3 is TGTGCCAGCAGACCTCCCGGGGGGCGAAGCACTGAAGCTTTCTTT. It is translated as CASRPPGGRSTEAFF. The chain uses TRBV6-5 and TRBJ1-1, with D possibly matching TRBD1 (6 bases). This CDR3 has 15 amino acids. V gave up 6 bases and J gave up 4 bases, with 18 bases separating them. Germline lookup yields CDR1 MNHEY and CDR2 SVGAGI.

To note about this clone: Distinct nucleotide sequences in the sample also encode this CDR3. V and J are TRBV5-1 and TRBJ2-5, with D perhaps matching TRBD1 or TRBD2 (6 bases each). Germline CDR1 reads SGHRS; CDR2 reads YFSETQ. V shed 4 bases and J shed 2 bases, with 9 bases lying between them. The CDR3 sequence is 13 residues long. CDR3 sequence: CASSPGAQETQYF. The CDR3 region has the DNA TGCGCCAGCAGCCCGGGGGCTCAAGAGACCCAGTACTTC. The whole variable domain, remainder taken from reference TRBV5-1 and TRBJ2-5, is KAGVTQTPRYLIKTRGQQVTLSCSPISGHRSVSWYQQTPGQGLQFLFEYFSETQRNKGNFPGRFSGRQFSNSRSEMNVSTLELGDSALYLCASSPGAQETQYFGPGTRLLVL.

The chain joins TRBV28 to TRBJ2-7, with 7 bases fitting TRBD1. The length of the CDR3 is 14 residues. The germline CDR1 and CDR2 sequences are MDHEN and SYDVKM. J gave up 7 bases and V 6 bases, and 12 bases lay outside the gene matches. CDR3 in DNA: TGTGCCAGCAGCCAGACGGGACAGCCTTGGGAGCAGTACTTC. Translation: CASSQTGQPWEQYF.

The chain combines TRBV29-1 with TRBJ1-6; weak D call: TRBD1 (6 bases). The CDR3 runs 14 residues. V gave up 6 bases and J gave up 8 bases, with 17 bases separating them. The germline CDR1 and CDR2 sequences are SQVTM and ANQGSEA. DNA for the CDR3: TGCAGCGTACGACAGGATAGCACGTATTCACCCCTCCACTTT. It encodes CSVRQDSTYSPLHF.

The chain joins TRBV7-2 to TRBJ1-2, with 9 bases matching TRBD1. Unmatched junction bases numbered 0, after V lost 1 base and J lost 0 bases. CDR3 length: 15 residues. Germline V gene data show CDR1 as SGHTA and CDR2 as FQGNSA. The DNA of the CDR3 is TGTGCCAGCAGCTTAGGGGACAGGGCTAACTATGGCTACACCTTC. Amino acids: CASSLGDRANYGYTF.

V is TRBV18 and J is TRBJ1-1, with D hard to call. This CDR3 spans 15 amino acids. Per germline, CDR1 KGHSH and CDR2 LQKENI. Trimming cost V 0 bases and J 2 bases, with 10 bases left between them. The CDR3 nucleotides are TGTGCCAGCTCACCACCGGAGGGCCCTAACACTGAAGCTTTCTTT. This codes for CASSPPEGPNTEAFF.

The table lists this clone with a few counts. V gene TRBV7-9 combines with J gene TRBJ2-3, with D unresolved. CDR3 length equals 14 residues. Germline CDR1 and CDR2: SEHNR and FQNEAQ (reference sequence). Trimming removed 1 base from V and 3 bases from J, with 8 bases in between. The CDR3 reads CASSLEISTDTQYF. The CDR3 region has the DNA TGTGCCAGCAGCTTAGAAATCTCTACAGATACGCAGTATTTT.

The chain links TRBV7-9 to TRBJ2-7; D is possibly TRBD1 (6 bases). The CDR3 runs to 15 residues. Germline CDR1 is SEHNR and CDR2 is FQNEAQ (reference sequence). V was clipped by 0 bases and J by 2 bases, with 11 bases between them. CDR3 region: CASSLALGDTYEQYF. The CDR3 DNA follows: TGTGCCAGCAGCTTAGCGCTGGGGGACACCTACGAGCAGTACTTC.

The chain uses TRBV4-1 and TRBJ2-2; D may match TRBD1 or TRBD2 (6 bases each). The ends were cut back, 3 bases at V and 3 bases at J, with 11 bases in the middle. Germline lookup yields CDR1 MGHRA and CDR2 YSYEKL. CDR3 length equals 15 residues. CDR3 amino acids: CASSQPGADTGELFF. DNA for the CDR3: TGCGCCAGCAGCCAGCCGGGGGCTGACACCGGGGAGCTGTTTTTT.

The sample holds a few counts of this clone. For the CDR3, the DNA is TGTGCAATCAAGCCGGGACAGGGGGACTATGGCTACACCTTC. It yields the protein CAIKPGQGDYGYTF. The chain employs TRBV27 and TRBJ1-2; 11 bases fit TRBD1. The germline CDR1 and CDR2 sequences are MNHEY and SMNVEV (reference sequence). The CDR3 sequence is 14 residues long.

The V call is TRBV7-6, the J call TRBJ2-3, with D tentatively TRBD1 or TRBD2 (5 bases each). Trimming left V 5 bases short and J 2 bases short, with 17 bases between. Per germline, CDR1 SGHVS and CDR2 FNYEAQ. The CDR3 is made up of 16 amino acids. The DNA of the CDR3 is TGTGCCAGCAGCGGATTTGGGGGTCTTTACACAGATACGCAGTATTTT. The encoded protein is CASSGFGGLYTDTQYF.

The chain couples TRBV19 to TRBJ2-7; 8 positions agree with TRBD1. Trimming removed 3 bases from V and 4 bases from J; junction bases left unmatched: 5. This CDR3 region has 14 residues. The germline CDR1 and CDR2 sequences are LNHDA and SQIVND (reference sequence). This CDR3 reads CASSIRGRRYEQYF. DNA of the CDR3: TGTGCCAGTAGTATCAGGGGGCGGCGGTACGAGCAGTACTTC.

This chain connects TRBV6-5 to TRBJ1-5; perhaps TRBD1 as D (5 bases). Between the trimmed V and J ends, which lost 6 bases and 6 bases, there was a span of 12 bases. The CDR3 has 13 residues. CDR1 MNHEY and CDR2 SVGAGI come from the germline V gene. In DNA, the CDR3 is TGTGCCAGCAGCGGGACCCCGAGTCAGCCCCAGCATTTT. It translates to CASSGTPSQPQHF.